This TCR beta chain is from a study of blood T cells in healthy people across ages (dated by TCRdb to the mid-2010s). For the study in its entirety: In model experiments, roughly one uniquely barcoded TCR beta cDNA molecule per two T cells was captured by template switching. To track age-related changes in TCR beta repertoire diversity, the study relied on deep sequencing normalized with unique cDNA molecular identifiers. Donors were grouped into four age groups: young (average roughly 17 years), middle-aged (about 40), aged (approximately 67) and long-lived (around 80). To avoid experimental bias, donors of different ages were randomly spread across the sequencing lanes. The study analyzed two additional independent replicas of 1 million unique cDNA reads from the same blood draw for two donors, one aged 18 to 30 and one aged 80 or older.

Note on this clonotype: Its antigen is unknown. The input lacks base qualities; no much larger clone sits a single base away.

General study outcomes and caveats: Estimates of total diversity from one million sequenced T cells were regarded as lower bounds and underestimates. Observed TCR beta diversity per million T cells fell roughly linearly with age, and a significant reduction was already apparent by age approximately 41. Because profiling used bulk unsorted PBMCs, naive and antigen-experienced compartments could not be compared conclusively. There was a strong correlation between observed TCR beta diversity and the percentage of naive T cells measured by flow cytometry. Compared with the aged group, the long-lived group had more naive CD4+ T cells, fewer expanded clones and increased TCR diversity, suggesting age selection. Donor CMV infection status was unknown, potentially confounding age-related changes in expanded clonotypes.

The CDR3 goes from the cysteine to the phenylalanine over 14 residues. The DNA shown is the 42-base CDR3, in frame from base 1. In the germline V gene, CDR1 corresponds to MGHDK and CDR2 to SYGVNS. V gives up 5 bases and J gives up 4 bases, and the segment between their germline ends measures 14 bases. The donors were under 40 Caucasian individuals from Russia, aged roughly 6 to 100 years, who were systemically healthy. Each donor gave approximately 10 milliliters of peripheral blood, collected into EDTA-treated Vacutainer tubes. PBMCs were isolated by Ficoll-Paque density-gradient centrifugation, with at least 6 million obtained per sample. Trizol reagent was used to extract total RNA from PBMCs, with at least 5 micrograms per sample. For every donor, flow cytometry on a PBMC aliquot measured the percentage of naive CD45RAhigh/CD27high T cells. Receptor amplification or capture employed 5' RACE. The data were produced on an Illumina HiSeq 2500. A second about 7 to 11 cycle PCR used a sample-barcoded 5' primer and a J-beta primer mix. A unique molecular identifier was introduced onto each TCR beta cDNA molecule by a template-switch 5' adaptor carrying 12 random nucleotides. Each sample yielded at least 3 million CDR3-containing paired-end reads. The Mint cDNA synthesis kit, primed by a TRBC-specific oligonucleotide, was used to synthesize first-strand cDNA from all RNA. Following uracil-DNA glycosylase treatment, all cDNA underwent a first 18-cycle PCR with the universal primers M1SS and BC2_uni_R. Per the original workflow: For normalization, 1 million high-quality reads, each with a distinct molecular identifier, were randomly selected from each sample. Instead of being binned into consensus sequences, reads that shared molecular identifiers were thrown out. MiTCR, run with a Q25 quality threshold and the strictest error-elimination algorithm, handled CDR3 identification, clonotype clustering and error correction. A nonparametric unseen species model with Euler transformation was used to estimate a lower bound on total TCR beta diversity. TCRdb reworked the public reads: Q25 trimming with fastp, MiXCR clone assembly, productive beta chains retained. Rows merge per CDR3 protein into single entries with the most common DNA and genes. The V and J calls here are based on TCRdb, not the publication. The sample profile shows 1.5 million to 2 million distinct CDR3 sequences; just under 50% of them were found once. The ten largest make up less than 2.5% of the sample.

The sequenced sample consisted of blood. The chain is encoded by TRBV25-1 joined to TRBJ1-2, with the D segment identity uncertain. This TCR was recovered from a woman aged 40 to 50 in good health. In nucleotides, the sequence is TGTGCCAGCAGTCCCTCAGTGGGAGCCTATGGCTACACCTTC. This sequence encodes CASSPSVGAYGYTF.